This T cell receptor (beta chain) is from a study of CXCR3-negative and CXCR3-positive naive CD8 T cells. For the study at large: Roughly 1.5 +/- 0.3 million TRB reads came from each library, giving about 140 million in total.

Study-wide results and caveats: Researchers report that CXCR3-positive naive cells carry more hydrophobic TRB CDR3s than CXCR3-negative naive cells. Naive cells used TRBV-TRBJ genes in much the same way whether CXCR3-negative or CXCR3-positive; memory cells did not. The level of CXCR3 expression partially decreased after cryopreservation; the majority of assays used fresh PBMCs.

As for this clonotype: Its specificity is not known.

Libraries of TRB cDNA were made by 5' RACE and carried UMIs. TCRdb reworked the 5' RACE reads into one entry per CDR3 protein, no DNA. The table lists around 140,000 distinct CDR3 sequences. CDR3 length: 16 residues. Germline CDR1 is LGHNA and CDR2 is YSLEER. The chain is built from TRBV4-3 and TRBJ2-1; with no DNA, the TCRdb D assignment of TRBD2 cannot be verified. Sequencing was carried out using naive CXCR3+ CD8+ T cells from blood. Subset here: CD45RO-CCR7+CD27+CD95- naive CD8+ T cells expressing CXCR3 (TNR3+). This TCR was recovered from a human donor in good health. Some clones in this sample may be carry-over from other donors' samples. CDR3 sequence: CASTAAPSGRGGEQFF.